A selection of T cell receptor beta chains follows, all from one sample in a study of cytomegalovirus exposure and HLA in healthy donors. The method was immunoSEQ multiplex PCR; TCRdb's version includes in-frame clones alone and lacks a portion of them. This sample has around 210,000 clones, with roughly 80% found just once. Material: PBMCs. Receptors originate from a middle-aged woman in good health and CMV-seronegative. CDR3s include the opening cysteine and the closing phenylalanine or tryptophan. The D gene is left open where the match is weak. Size values are once, few and many counts, or a class for expanded clones, and some rows have none.

clone size,J gene,D gene,V gene,CDR3 protein,CDR3 DNA
-,TRBJ2-1,TRBD1,TRBV5-1,CASSPGTGGGNEQFF,TGCGCCAGCAGCCCAGGGACAGGGGGGGGTAATGAGCAGTTCTTC
-,TRBJ1-1,TRBD1,TRBV29-1,CSVDELGTGEAFF,TGCAGCGTTGACGAACTCGGGACAGGTGAAGCTTTCTTT
-,TRBJ2-5,-,TRBV6-1,CASSDPEEETQYF,TGTGCCAGCAGTGATCCCGAGGAAGAGACCCAGTACTTC
-,TRBJ1-3,-,TRBV7-9,CASSLRGLEGNTIYF,TGTGCCAGCAGCTTACGAGGGCTTGAAGGAAACACCATATATTTT
-,TRBJ2-2,-,TRBV5-1,CASSPDGRNTGELFF,TGCGCCAGCAGCCCGGATGGGAGAAACACCGGGGAGCTGTTTTTT
-,TRBJ1-6,TRBD1,TRBV5-1,CASSLILPGQGSNSPLHF,TGCGCCAGCAGCTTAATCTTACCGGGACAGGGGTCTAATTCACCCCTCCACTTT
-,TRBJ2-7,-,TRBV15,CATSRDASSYEQYF,TGTGCCACCAGCAGAGACGCTAGCTCCTACGAGCAGTACTTC
-,TRBJ2-7,TRBD2,TRBV29-1,CSVVSSGYEQYF,TGCAGCGTTGTGTCTAGCGGCTACGAGCAGTACTTC
-,TRBJ1-2,-,TRBV28,CASRMTARGYTF,TGTGCCAGCAGGATGACAGCTAGAGGCTACACCTTC
-,TRBJ2-7,TRBD2,TRBV6-1,CASMGQAGGGYEQYF,TGTGCCAGCATGGGTCAAGCGGGAGGGGGGTACGAGCAGTACTTC
-,TRBJ2-1,TRBD2,TRBV18,CASSPRLAGDNEQFF,TGTGCCAGCTCACCACGACTAGCGGGAGACAATGAGCAGTTCTTC
once,TRBJ2-7,-,TRBV10-1,CASSESGDRAYEQYF,TGCGCCAGCAGTGAGTCAGGGGATAGAGCCTACGAGCAGTACTTC
-,TRBJ2-5,-,TRBV9,CASSVDQGLTQYF,TGTGCCAGCAGCGTAGACCAGGGGCTGACCCAGTACTTC
-,TRBJ1-1,-,TRBV6-5,CASKGPARDAFF,TGTGCCAGCAAGGGGCCAGCCCGCGACGCTTTCTTT